This TCR beta chain stems from a study of blood T cell repertoires in COVID-19. Study as a whole: There were acute and convalescent COVID-19 samples, and they came from the United States, Italy and Spain. PBMCs, B-cell-depleted T cells, or T cells provided the cDNA or gDNA that made up the material.

In the source study's methods: Nucleated cell counts were estimated from reference gene primer amplification. Data came from immunoSEQ multiplex PCR; TCRdb stores just in-frame clones and leaves some out. That table furnishes V, J and clone size, whereas the DNA furnished D and trimming. Here the sample spans 100,000 to 150,000 clones, 75% to 90% being singletons. V shed 0 bases and J shed 4 bases, with 15 bases lying between them. From germline, CDR1 is SGHRS and CDR2 YFSETQ. The CDR3 is 16 residues long. Sequences were obtained from peripheral blood. This receptor was taken from a man aged 50-59 years with active or convalescent COVID-19. J is TRBJ2-3 and V is TRBV5-1; no reliable D call. The CDR3 nucleotides are TGCGCCAGCAGCTTGGTCGTATCGCCCAGGCCAGATACGCAGTATTTT. Its translation: CASSLVVSPRPDTQYF.